This section outlines one T cell receptor beta chain sequence together with its context. Its antigen is undetermined. The assay was immunoSEQ multiplex PCR, and TCRdb's table has in-frame clones only and misses some. The table shows about 31,000 clones, with 90% occurring only once. The CDR3 sequence is 14 residues long. Trimming shortened V by 3 bases and J by 8 bases, and 17 bases separated the two germline ends. Per the germline V gene, CDR1 is SGDLS and CDR2 is YYNGEE. The data were taken from a study of OX40 agonist ivuxolimab in advanced cancers. Study-level results: With doses of 0.1 to 3.0 mg/kg, CD4+ and CD8+ blood T cells had undergone clonal expansion by week 6. Low normalized T-cell clonal expansion also characterized some of the nonresponders.

Sequenced here: CD4+ or CD8+ T cells sorted from blood, sampled in a trial of the OX40 agonist ivuxolimab. The J gene is TRBJ1-2, the V gene TRBV9; maybe TRBD1 (5 bases). The receptor comes from an adult with an advanced solid tumor such as melanoma, head and neck, liver or kidney cancer. The chain's CDR3 is CASSGRGGSPGYTF. In nucleotides, the CDR3 is TGTGCCAGCAGCGGGAGGGGAGGGTCCCCGGGCTACACCTTC.